This TCR beta chain was recorded in a study of T-cell reconstitution after alpha-beta-depleted transplantation in children. V lost 3 bases and J 3 bases, leaving 12 bases between the germline ends. From germline, CDR1 is SQVTM and CDR2 ANQGSEA. The length of the CDR3 is 14 residues. Unique molecular identifiers were incorporated when the TCRbeta library was constructed. TCRdb itself ran the PCR reads through MiXCR, one entry per CDR3 protein. The table records 500,000 to 650,000 distinct CDR3 sequences, roughly an eighth of them present only once. The chain employs TRBV29-1 and TRBJ1-5, with TRBD1 as a possible D gene (6 bases). This specimen was PBMCs, mostly from graft donor cells, taken 180 days after TCRalphabeta/CD19-depleted stem cell transplant. The TCR was taken from a female patient aged 2-10 years who had a stem cell transplant for aplastic anemia, so the T cells may come from the graft donor. The CDR3 sequence is CSVDGGGINQPQHF. In DNA, the CDR3 is TGCAGCGTTGATGGAGGGGGTATCAATCAGCCCCAGCATTTT.